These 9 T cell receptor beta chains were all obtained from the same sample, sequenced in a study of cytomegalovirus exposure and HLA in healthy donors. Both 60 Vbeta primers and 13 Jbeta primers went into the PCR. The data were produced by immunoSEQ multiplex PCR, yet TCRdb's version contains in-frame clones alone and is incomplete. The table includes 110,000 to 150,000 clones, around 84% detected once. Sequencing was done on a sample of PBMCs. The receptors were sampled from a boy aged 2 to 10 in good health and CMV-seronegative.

The chain's CDR3 is CASSVGALAGQSQETQYF. The CDR3 DNA follows: TGTGCCAGCAGCGTCGGGGCCCTAGCGGGGCAGAGTCAAGAGACCCAGTACTTC. V and J are TRBV9 and TRBJ2-5; 9 bases are shared with TRBD2. CDR3 length: 18 amino acids. Germline CDR1 SGDLS, CDR2 YYNGEE. Trimming took 2 bases from V and 2 from J; bases not matched to a gene: 13.

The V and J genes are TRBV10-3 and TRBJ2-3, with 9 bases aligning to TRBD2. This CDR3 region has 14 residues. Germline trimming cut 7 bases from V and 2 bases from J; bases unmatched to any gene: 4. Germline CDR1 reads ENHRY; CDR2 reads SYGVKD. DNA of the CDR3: TGTGCCATCATGACTAGCGGAGACACAGATACGCAGTATTTT. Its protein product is CAIMTSGDTDTQYF.

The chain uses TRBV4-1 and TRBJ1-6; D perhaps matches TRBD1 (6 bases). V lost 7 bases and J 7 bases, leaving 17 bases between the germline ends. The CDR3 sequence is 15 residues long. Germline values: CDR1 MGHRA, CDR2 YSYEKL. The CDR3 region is CASNSWTVPNSPLHF. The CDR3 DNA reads TGCGCCAGCAACAGTTGGACAGTGCCCAATTCACCCCTCCACTTT.

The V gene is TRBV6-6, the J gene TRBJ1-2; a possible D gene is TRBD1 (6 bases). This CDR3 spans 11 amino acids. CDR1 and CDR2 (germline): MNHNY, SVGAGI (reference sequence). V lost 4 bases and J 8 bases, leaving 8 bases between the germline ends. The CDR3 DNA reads TGTGCCAGCAGTTCCGACAGGGGCTACACCTTC. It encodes CASSSDRGYTF.

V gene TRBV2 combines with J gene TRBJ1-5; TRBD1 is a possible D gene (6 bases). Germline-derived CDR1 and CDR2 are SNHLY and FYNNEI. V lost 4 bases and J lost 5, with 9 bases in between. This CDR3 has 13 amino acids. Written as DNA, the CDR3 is TGTGCCAGCAGTGTTTGGGGGCATCAGCCCCAGCATTTT. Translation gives CASSVWGHQPQHF.

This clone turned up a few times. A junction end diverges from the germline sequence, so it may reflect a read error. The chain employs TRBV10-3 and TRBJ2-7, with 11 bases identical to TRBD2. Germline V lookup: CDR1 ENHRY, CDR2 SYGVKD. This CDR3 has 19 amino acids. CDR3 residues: CAISESEVGSGGASVGMFF. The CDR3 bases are TGTGCCATCAGTGAGTCGGAGGTGGGTAGCGGGGGGGCCTCAGTAGGGATGTTCTTC.

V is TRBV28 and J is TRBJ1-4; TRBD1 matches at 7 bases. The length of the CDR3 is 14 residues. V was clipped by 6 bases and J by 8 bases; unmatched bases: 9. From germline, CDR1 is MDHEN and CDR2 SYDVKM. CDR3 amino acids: CASSNTGEGEKLFF. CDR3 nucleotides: TGTGCCAGCAGCAATACAGGGGAAGGCGAAAAACTGTTTTTT.

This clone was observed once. DNA for the CDR3: TGTGCCAGCAGCTTATTAAGGGACAGAGGTGAAAAACTGTTTTTT. Translated, it gives CASSLLRDRGEKLFF. The chain combines TRBV11-3 with TRBJ1-4; 7 bases are a match to TRBD1. The CDR3 extends over 15 amino acids. V was pared by 2 bases and J by 7 bases, with 7 bases of the junction left unmatched. The germline V gene has CDR1 SGHNT and CDR2 YENEEA.

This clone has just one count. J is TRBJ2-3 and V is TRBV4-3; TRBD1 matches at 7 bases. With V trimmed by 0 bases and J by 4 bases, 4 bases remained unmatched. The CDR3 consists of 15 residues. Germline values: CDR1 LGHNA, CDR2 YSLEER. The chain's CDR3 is CASSQDHRGADTQYF. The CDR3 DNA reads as TGCGCCAGCAGCCAAGATCACAGGGGAGCAGATACGCAGTATTTT.